One and the same sample provided the 10 T cell receptor beta chains below, sequenced in a study of kidney transplant recipient with SARS-CoV-2 infection. A single record per CDR3 protein comes from TCRdb applying MiXCR to the reads. The sample holds about 250,000 distinct CDR3 sequences; around 26% are singletons and the top ten take almost 7.5%. Sequences were derived from a blood sample, sampled at baseline and between days 110 and 120 from a kidney transplant recipient. These receptors all stem from a male patient between 25 and 39 years old who had COVID-19 and was a kidney transplant recipient. Among the T cells, some may be from the graft donor.

The chain links TRBV9 to TRBJ2-3; D remains ambiguous. Trimming pared 0 bases from V and 1 base from J, leaving 12 bases between. Germline-derived CDR1 and CDR2 are SGDLS and YYNGEE. The CDR3 runs to 16 residues. The CDR3 DNA is TGTGCCAGCAGCGTAGCGTTGGGCGGCGGCACAGATACGCAGTATTTT. It translates to CASSVALGGGTDTQYF.

This clonotype showed up many times. This rearrangement joins TRBV27 to TRBJ1-1; no clear D. Between the trimmed V and J ends, which lost 10 bases and 0 bases, there was a span of 9 bases. There are 12 residues in the CDR3. Germline CDR1 and CDR2: MNHEY and SMNVEV (reference sequence). The CDR3 nucleotides are TGTGCCACGAGCAGCATGAACACTGAAGCTTTCTTT. Translating it yields CATSSMNTEAFF.

This clonotype was observed at least ten times. The chain has TRBV19 and TRBJ1-5; D is unclear. The CDR3 has 12 residues. Deletions cut 8 bases from V and 6 bases from J, with 11 bases between. Looked up from germline, CDR1 is LNHDA and CDR2 is SQIVND (reference sequence). The CDR3: CASGGSTQPQHF. Written as DNA, the CDR3 is TGTGCCAGTGGAGGGTCCACTCAGCCCCAGCATTTT.

This clonotype has ten or more counts. CDR3 sequence: CASSRIPHEGKTYGYTF. In DNA form, the CDR3 reads TGTGCCAGCAGCCGAATTCCTCACGAGGGAAAGACCTATGGCTACACCTTC. The chain is built from TRBV7-1 and TRBJ1-2; D unclear. TRBV7-1 is assigned to the ORF class and has an uncertain function. The CDR3 consists of 17 residues. The V gene lost 5 bases and the J gene lost 4 bases, with 23 bases spanning the gap.

As for this clonotype: Being one base from a much bigger clone, this may be a read error. The CDR3 carries no conserved terminal phenylalanine or tryptophan, so it likely arises from a read error. The chain carries TRBV28 and TRBJ1-2; no clear D gene. The germline V and J ends were trimmed by 10 bases and 5 bases, with 17 bases remaining between them. The CDR3 runs 13 residues. Germline values: CDR1 MDHEN, CDR2 SYDVKM. The CDR3 spells CATENGAGYGYTL. In DNA form, the CDR3 reads TGTGCCACCGAGAACGGCGCTGGGTATGGCTACACCCTC.

The count of this clonotype is one. This may arise from a read error, as a much more abundant clone is one base away. The DNA for the CDR3 is TGTGCCAGTAGTAGGGCAGGAGACGGGCAGTACTTC. It is translated as CASSRAGDGQYF. The chain has TRBV19 and TRBJ2-5, with no clear D. CDR1 and CDR2 (germline): LNHDA, SQIVND (reference sequence). CDR3 length: 12 residues. V was clipped by 4 bases and J by 11 bases, with 14 bases between them. The full variable domain, completed using reference TRBV19 and TRBJ2-5, is DGGITQSPKYLFRKEGQNVTLSCEQNLNHDAMYWYRQDPGQGLRLIYYSQIVNDFQKGDIAEGYSVSREKKESFPLTVTSAQKNPTAFYLCASSRAGDGQYFGPGTRLLVL.

As regards this clonotype: This may come from a read error, since a much larger clone is one base off. This chain joins TRBV25-1 and TRBJ2-1, with no clear D. The CDR3 covers 17 residues. Germline CDR1 MGHDK, CDR2 SYGVNS. The CDR3 nucleotides read TGTGCCAGCAGTGAATATCTGGGCGGAACCTCCTACAATGAGCAGCTCTTC. This codes for CASSEYLGGTSYNEQLF.

The chain has TRBV2 and TRBJ2-1; unclear D gene. The ends were cut back, 6 bases at V and 9 bases at J, with 18 bases in the middle. There are 14 residues in the CDR3. Germline CDR1 and CDR2: SNHLY and FYNNEI. The DNA for the CDR3 is TGTGCCAGCAGGGAAACCCCGATTACCCGTGAGCAGTTCTTC. It yields the protein CASRETPITREQFF.

This clonotype was detected many times. This chain joins TRBV20-1 and TRBJ2-7; possibly TRBD2 for D (6 bases). CDR3 length equals 14 residues. From germline, CDR1 is DFQATT and CDR2 SNEGSKA (reference sequence). Between the trimmed V and J ends, which lost 3 bases and 4 bases, there was a span of 16 bases. CDR3 in amino acids: CSASPLAESYEQYF. DNA for the CDR3: TGCAGTGCTAGTCCTTTAGCGGAGTCTTACGAGCAGTACTTC.

This rearrangement joins TRBV29-1 to TRBJ2-3; no clear D gene. Germline CDR1 and CDR2: SQVTM and ANQGSEA. This CDR3 contains 14 residues. V was cut by 3 bases and J by 0 bases, with 10 bases left in between. The CDR3 DNA sequence: TGCAGCGTTGAGAGACTCCTTAGCACAGATACGCAGTATTTT. It yields the protein CSVERLLSTDTQYF.